This TCR beta chain was found in a study of Graves' ophthalmopathy and Graves' hyperthyroidism (dated by TCRdb to the late 2010s). Study-level background: Peripheral blood was collected before any treatment was given, at the time of initial diagnosis. The study used signatures of the TCR beta repertoire to tell Graves' ophthalmopathy apart from Graves' hyperthyroidism and to predict which patients would progress to ophthalmopathy. In total, around 140 blood samples were TCR-sequenced: 43 ophthalmopathy, under 80 hyperthyroidism and around 17 hyperthyroidism-to-ophthalmopathy patients. To explore V-J signatures distinguishing ophthalmopathy from hyperthyroidism, a discovery set of about 99 patients (fewer than 45 ophthalmopathy, over 55 stable hyperthyroidism) was enrolled. An independent validation cohort was composed of 18 hyperthyroidism patients and around 16 patients who later progressed from hyperthyroidism to ophthalmopathy. T-cell repertoires of thyroid tissue and blood were compared in over 5 hyperthyroidism patients. After sampling, hyperthyroidism patients received methimazole starting at 30 mg daily, and ophthalmopathy patients received high-dose intravenous methylprednisolone. What the authors observed across the whole study: Ophthalmopathy was separated from stable hyperthyroidism by the 13-signature model with about 90% sensitivity and approximately 84% specificity in cross-validation and with 80%/75% in the test set. Most of the expanded thyroid clonotypes with a frequency above 0.001 were also detected in blood, and it was suggested that the thyroid immune response may be reflected by blood repertoires. In validation, the model predicted ophthalmopathy progression with about 71% sensitivity and 72% to 80% specificity; approximately 12 predicted patients were CT-confirmed with GO in a median of approximately 6.5 months. No statistical method was used to predetermine the sample size, and group allocation was not hidden from the investigators.

Taken from the germline V gene, the CDR1 and CDR2 loops are SNHLY and FYNNEI. Counted from cysteine to phenylalanine, this CDR3 has 16 amino acids. The entry retains the CDR3 DNA only, 48 bases that are in frame from base 1. V was cut back by 0 bases and J by 6 bases, leaving a gap of 17 bases between them. For repertoire sequencing, the TCR beta CDR3 regions were amplified from RNA transcripts. A first-round RT-PCR used HTBI primers with the Qiagen OneStep RT-PCR kit, followed by a second-round multiplex PCR, size selection and purification. Libraries were sequenced paired-end with 100 bp reads on an Illumina HiSeq2000. The original methods were these. SOAPnuke was used to process the reads, removing any read that contained adapters or uncalled bases, had a mean Phred below 15, or lacked an exact match to the constant primer or identifier. COPE v1.2.5 was used to merge high-quality paired reads. Clonotypes were defined as unique nucleotide sequences and were aligned to IMGT TRB V, D and J references using MiTCR v1.1. The analysis was limited to V-J combinations with a frequency above 0.0001, which together covered approximately 99% of repertoires. For each V-J combination, a TCR clonal expansion and chaos score was defined as the ratio of F50 clonal expansion to chaos observed in the TCRdist matrix. Features were reduced by Welch's t-statistics and random forest to over 10 V-J combinations, which fed a naive Bayes classifier. The similarity between thyroid and blood repertoires was quantified using the Morisita-Horn index. The public reads were reprocessed in TCRdb via fastp at Q25 and MiXCR, keeping in-frame beta chains. Entries that share a CDR3 protein sequence are merged under the most common genes and DNA. The V and J calls and clone size come from TCRdb's table, not from the authors' own analysis. The sample table holds hundreds of thousands of distinct CDR3 sequences, of which 40% to 50% were seen once. Around half of the sample is held by the ten biggest clonotypes.

The table lists this clonotype with a few counts. Which antigen it targets is not known. Per-base quality was not reported, and no clone a single base away is much larger than it. Ophthalmopathy patients were characterized by moderately to severely active disease, a Clinical Activity Score of at least 3, a NOSPECS grade of at least 4, and a disease duration under 3 months. Anyone with other autoimmune diseases, uncontrolled infections, pregnancy or lactation was excluded from the study. Clinical symptoms, serum thyroxine, TRAb, thyroid ultrasound and orbital computed tomography formed the basis of the diagnosis. Ficoll-Paque density gradient centrifugation was used to isolate PBMCs from about 10 ml of fresh peripheral blood. Total RNA was extracted with Trizol reagent and quality-checked on an Agilent 2100 Bioanalyzer.

The rearranged chain carries TRBV2 and TRBJ1-2; no D gene is confidently identified. Material for sequencing was peripheral blood. The source of this sequence is an adult man with Graves' ophthalmopathy. The bases read TGTGCCAGCAGTGAAGCAGGTCGTCGGGGATCTAATGGCTACACCTTC. Its protein reads: CASSEAGRRGSNGYTF.